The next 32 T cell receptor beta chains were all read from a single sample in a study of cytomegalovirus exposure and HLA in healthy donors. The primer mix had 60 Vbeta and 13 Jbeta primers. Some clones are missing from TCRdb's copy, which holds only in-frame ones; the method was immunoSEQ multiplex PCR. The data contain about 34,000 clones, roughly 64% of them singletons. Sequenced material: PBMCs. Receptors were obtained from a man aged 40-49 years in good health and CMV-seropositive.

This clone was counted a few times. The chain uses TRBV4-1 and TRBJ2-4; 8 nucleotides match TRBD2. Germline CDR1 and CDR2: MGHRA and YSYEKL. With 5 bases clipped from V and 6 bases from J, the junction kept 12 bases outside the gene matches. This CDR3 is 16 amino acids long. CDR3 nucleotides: TGCGCCAGCAGCATACCCGGGACTAGTGGGAGAAACATTCAGTACTTC. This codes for CASSIPGTSGRNIQYF.

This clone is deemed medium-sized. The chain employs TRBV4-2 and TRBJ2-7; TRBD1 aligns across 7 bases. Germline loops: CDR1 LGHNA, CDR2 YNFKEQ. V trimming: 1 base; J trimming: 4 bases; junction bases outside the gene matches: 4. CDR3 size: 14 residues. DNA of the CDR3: TGTGCCAGCAGCCAAGGGGGACAGAGTTACGAGCAGTACTTC. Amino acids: CASSQGGQSYEQYF.

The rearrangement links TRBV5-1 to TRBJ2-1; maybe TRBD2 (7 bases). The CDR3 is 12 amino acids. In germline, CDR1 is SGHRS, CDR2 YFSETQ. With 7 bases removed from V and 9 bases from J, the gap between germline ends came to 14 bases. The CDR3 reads CASSWRGPEQFF. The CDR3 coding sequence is TGCGCCAGCTCTTGGCGGGGGCCTGAGCAGTTCTTC.

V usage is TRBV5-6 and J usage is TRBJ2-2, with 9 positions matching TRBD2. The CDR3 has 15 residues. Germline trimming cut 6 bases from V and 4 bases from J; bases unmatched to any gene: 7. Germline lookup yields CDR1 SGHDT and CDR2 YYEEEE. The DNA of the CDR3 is TGTGCCAGCACCAGACTAGCGGATTTCACCGGGGAGCTGTTTTTT. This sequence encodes CASTRLADFTGELFF.

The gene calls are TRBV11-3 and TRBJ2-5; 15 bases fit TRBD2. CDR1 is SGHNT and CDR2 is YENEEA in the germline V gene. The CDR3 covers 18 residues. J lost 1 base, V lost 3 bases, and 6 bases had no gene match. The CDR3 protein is CASSFGTSGGTLQETQYF. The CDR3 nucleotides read TGTGCCAGCAGCTTCGGGACTAGCGGGGGGACCCTCCAAGAGACCCAGTACTTC. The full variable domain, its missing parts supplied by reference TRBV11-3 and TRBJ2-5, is EAGVVQSPRYKIIEKKQPVAFWCNPISGHNTLYWYLQNLGQGPELLIRYENEEAVDDSQLPKDRFSAERLKGVDSTLKIQPAELGDSAVYLCASSFGTSGGTLQETQYFGPGTRLLVL.

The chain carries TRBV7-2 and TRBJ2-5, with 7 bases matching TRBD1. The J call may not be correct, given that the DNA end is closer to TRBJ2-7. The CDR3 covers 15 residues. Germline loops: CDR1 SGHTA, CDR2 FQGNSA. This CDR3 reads CASSSPEGATYEQYF. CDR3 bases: TGTGCCAGCAGCTCCCCAGAGGGGGCCACCTACGAGCAGTACTTC.

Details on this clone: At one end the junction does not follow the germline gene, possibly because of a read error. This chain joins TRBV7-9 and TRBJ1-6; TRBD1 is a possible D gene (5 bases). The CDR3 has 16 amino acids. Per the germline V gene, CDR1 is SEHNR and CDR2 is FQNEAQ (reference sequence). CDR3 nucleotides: TGTGCCAGCAGCTCCCCCATGTGGGGCTATAATTCACCCCCCCACTTT. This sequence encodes CASSSPMWGYNSPPHF.

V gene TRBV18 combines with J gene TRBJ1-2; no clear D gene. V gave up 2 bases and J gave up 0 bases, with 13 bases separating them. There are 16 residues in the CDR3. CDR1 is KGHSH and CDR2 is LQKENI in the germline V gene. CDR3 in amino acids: CASSPSQAIANYGYTF. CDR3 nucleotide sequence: TGTGCCAGCTCACCATCGCAGGCGATAGCTAACTATGGCTACACCTTC. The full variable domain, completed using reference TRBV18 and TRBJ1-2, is NAGVMQNPRHLVRRRGQEARLRCSPMKGHSHVYWYRQLPEEGLKFMVYLQKENIIDESGMPKERFSAEFPKEGPSILRIQQVVRGDSAAYFCASSPSQAIANYGYTFGSGTRLTVV.

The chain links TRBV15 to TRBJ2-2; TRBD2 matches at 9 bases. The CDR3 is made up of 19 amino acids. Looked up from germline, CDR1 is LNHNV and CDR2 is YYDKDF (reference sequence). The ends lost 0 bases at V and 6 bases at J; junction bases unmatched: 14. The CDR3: CATSRDLGLAGQRAGELFF. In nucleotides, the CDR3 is TGTGCCACCAGCAGAGACCTGGGACTAGCCGGTCAGCGGGCCGGGGAGCTGTTTTTT.

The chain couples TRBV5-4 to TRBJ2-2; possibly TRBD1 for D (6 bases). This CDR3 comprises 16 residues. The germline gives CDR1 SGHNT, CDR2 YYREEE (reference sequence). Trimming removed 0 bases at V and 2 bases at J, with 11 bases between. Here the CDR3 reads CASSLAGQRNTGELFF. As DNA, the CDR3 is TGTGCCAGCAGCTTGGCCGGACAGCGAAACACCGGGGAGCTGTTTTTT.

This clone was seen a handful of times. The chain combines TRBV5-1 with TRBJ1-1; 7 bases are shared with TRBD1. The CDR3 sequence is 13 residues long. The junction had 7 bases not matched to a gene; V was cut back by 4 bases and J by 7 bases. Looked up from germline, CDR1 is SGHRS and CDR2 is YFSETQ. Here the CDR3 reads CASSDYRGSEAFF. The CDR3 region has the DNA TGCGCCAGCAGCGACTACAGGGGCAGTGAAGCTTTCTTT.

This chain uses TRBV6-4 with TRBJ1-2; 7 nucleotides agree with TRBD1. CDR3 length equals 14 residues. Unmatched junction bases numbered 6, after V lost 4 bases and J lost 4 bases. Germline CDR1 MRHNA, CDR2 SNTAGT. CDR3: CASSGQGHGYGYTF. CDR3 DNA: TGTGCCAGCAGTGGACAGGGTCATGGCTATGGCTACACCTTC.

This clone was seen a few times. Written as DNA, the CDR3 is TGTGCCAGTAGTATGGGGCGGGGGGGCTACGAGCAGTACTTC. This codes for CASSMGRGGYEQYF. This sequence joins TRBV19 and TRBJ2-7, with 9 bases aligning to TRBD2. Trimming removed 3 bases from V and 3 bases from J; junction bases left unmatched: 3. This CDR3 is 14 amino acids long. From germline, CDR1 is LNHDA and CDR2 SQIVND (reference sequence).

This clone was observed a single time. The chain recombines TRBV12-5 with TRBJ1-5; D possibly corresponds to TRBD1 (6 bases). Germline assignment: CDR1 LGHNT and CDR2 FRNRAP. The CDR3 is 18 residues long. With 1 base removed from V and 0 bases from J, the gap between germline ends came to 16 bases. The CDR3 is CASGLGQAGPYSNQPQHF. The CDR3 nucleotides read TGTGCTAGTGGTTTGGGACAGGCAGGGCCCTATAGCAATCAGCCCCAGCATTTT.

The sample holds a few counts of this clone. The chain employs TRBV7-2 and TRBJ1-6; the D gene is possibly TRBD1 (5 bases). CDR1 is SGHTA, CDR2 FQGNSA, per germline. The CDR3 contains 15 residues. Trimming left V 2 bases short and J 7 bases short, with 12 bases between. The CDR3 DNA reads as TGTGCCAGCAGCTTATGGGAGGGGCGGAATTCACCCCTCCACTTT. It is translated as CASSLWEGRNSPLHF. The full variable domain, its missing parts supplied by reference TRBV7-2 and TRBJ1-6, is GAGVSQSPSNKVTEKGKDVELRCDPISGHTALYWYRQSLGQGLEFLIYFQGNSAPDKSGLPSDRFSAERTGGSVSTLTIQRTQQEDSAVYLCASSLWEGRNSPLHFGNGTRLTVT.

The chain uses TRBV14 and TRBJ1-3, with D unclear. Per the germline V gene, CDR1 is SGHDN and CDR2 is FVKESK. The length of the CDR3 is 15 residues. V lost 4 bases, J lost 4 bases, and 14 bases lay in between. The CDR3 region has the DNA TGTGCCAGCAGCCCCCCTCGGGGAATCGGAAACACCATATATTTT. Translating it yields CASSPPRGIGNTIYF.

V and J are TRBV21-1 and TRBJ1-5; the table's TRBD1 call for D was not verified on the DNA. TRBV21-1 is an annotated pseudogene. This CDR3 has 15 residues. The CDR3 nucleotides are TGTGCCAGCAGCAGGATTACAGGGGGCCTTCAGCCCCAGCATTTT. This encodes CASSRITGGLQPQHF.

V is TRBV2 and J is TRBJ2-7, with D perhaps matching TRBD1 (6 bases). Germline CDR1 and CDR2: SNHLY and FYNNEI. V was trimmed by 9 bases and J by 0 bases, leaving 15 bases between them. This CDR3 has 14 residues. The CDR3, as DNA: TGTGCCAGTAGAAGCCGGGACAACTCCTACGAGCAGTACTTC. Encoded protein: CASRSRDNSYEQYF.

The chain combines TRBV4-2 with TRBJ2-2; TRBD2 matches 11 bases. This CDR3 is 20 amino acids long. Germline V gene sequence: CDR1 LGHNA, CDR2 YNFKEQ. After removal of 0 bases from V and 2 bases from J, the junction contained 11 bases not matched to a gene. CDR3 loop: CASSQEIGLAGGRNTGELFF. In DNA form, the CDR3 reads TGTGCCAGCAGCCAAGAAATTGGGCTAGCGGGGGGTCGAAACACCGGGGAGCTGTTTTTT.

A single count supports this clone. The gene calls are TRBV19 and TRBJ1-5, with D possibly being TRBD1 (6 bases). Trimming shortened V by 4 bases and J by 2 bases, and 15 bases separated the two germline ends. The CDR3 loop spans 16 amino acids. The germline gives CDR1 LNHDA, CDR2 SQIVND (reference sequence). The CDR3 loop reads CASSKIQGQRNQPQHF. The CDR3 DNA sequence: TGTGCCAGTAGTAAGATCCAGGGGCAACGCAATCAGCCCCAGCATTTT.

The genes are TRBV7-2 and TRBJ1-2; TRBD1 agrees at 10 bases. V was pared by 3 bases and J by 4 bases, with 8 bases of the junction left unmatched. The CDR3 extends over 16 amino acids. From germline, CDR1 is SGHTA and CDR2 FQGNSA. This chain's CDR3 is CASSLGRQGAVYGYTF. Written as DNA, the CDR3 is TGTGCCAGCAGCTTGGGCCGACAGGGGGCGGTCTATGGCTACACCTTC. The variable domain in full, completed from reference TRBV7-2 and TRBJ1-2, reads GAGVSQSPSNKVTEKGKDVELRCDPISGHTALYWYRQSLGQGLEFLIYFQGNSAPDKSGLPSDRFSAERTGGSVSTLTIQRTQQEDSAVYLCASSLGRQGAVYGYTFGSGTRLTVV.

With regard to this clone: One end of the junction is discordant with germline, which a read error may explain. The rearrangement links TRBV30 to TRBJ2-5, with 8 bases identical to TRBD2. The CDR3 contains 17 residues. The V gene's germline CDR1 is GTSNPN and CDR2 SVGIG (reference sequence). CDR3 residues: CAWSVGLAGKYQEIQYF. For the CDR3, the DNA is TGTGCCTGGAGTGTAGGGCTAGCGGGTAAGTACCAAGAGATCCAGTACTTC.

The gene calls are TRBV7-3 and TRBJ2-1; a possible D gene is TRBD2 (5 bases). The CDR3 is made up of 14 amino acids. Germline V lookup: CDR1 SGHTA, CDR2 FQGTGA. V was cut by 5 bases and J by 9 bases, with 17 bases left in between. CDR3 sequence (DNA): TGTGCCAGCAGCCCCCCCGGGATCAGTGGTGAGCAGTTCTTC. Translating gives CASSPPGISGEQFF.

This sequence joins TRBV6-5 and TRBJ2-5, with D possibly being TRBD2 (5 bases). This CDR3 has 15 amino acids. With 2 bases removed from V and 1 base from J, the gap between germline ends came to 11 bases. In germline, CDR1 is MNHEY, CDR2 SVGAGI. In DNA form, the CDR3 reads TGTGCCAGCAGTTACCTTGGAGGAACCCAAGAGACCCAGTACTTC. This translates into CASSYLGGTQETQYF.

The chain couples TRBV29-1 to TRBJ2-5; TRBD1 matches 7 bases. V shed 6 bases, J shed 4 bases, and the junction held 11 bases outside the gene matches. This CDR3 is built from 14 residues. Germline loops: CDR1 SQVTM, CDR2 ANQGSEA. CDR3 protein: CSVSEGARGETQYF. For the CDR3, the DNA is TGCAGCGTCAGCGAGGGGGCCCGGGGAGAGACCCAGTACTTC.

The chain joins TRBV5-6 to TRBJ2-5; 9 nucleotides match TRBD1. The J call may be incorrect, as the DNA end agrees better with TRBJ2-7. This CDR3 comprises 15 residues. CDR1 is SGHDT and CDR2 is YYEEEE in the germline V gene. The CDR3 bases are TGTGCCAGCAGCTTGGGGGACAGGGTCTCCTACGAGCAGTACTTC. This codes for CASSLGDRVSYEQYF.

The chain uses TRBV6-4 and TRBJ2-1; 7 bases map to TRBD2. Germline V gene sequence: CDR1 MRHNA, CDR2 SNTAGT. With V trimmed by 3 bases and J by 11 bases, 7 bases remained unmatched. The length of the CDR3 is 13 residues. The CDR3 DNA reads TGTGCCAGCAGTGAAAGACTAGCTGGGCAGCAGTTCTTC. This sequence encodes CASSERLAGQQFF.

CDR3 region: CASSDSSRGNTEAFF. As DNA, the CDR3 is TGTGCCAGCAGTGACTCGTCGCGGGGCAACACTGAAGCTTTCTTT. This sequence joins TRBV6-4 and TRBJ1-1; the D gene is possibly TRBD1 (5 bases). This CDR3 region has 15 residues. V lost 0 bases and J lost 2, with 10 bases in between. In germline, CDR1 is MRHNA, CDR2 SNTAGT.

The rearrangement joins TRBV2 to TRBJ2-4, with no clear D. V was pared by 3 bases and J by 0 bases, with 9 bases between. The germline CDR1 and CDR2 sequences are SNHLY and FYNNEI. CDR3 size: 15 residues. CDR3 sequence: CASSDRSIAKNIQYF. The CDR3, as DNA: TGTGCCAGCAGTGATAGATCTATAGCCAAAAACATTCAGTACTTC. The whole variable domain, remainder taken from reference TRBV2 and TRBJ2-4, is EPEVTQTPSHQVTQMGQEVILRCVPISNHLYFYWYRQILGQKVEFLVSFYNNEISEKSEIFDDQFSVERPDGSNFTLKIRSTKLEDSAMYFCASSDRSIAKNIQYFGAGTRLSVL.

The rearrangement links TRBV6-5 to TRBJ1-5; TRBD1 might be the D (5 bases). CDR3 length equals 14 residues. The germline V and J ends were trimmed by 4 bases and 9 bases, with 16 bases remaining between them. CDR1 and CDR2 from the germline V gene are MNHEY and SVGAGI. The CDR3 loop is CASSSTGYQGPQHF. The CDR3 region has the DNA TGTGCCAGCAGTTCCACAGGTTACCAAGGGCCCCAGCATTTT.

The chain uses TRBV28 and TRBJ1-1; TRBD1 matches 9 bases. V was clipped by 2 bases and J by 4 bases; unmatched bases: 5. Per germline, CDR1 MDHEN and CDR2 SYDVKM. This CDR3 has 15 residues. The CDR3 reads CASSLGDREFTEAFF. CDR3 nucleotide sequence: TGTGCCAGCAGTTTAGGGGACAGGGAATTCACTGAAGCTTTCTTT.

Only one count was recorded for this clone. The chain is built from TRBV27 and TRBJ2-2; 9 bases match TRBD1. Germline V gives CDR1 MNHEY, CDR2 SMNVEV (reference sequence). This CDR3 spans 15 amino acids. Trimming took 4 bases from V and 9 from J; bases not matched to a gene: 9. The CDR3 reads CASSSLGQGIRELFF. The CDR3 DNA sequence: TGTGCCAGCAGTTCCTTGGGACAGGGAATCCGGGAGCTGTTTTTT.